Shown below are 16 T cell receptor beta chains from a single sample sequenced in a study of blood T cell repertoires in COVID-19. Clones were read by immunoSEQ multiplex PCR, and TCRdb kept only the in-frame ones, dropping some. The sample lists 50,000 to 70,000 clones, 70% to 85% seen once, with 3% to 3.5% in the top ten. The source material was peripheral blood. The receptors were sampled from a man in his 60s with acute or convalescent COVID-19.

In nucleotides, the CDR3 is TGTGCCAGCAGCGCGGGGATTAACTATGGCTACACCTTC. Protein sequence: CASSAGINYGYTF. The V and J genes are TRBV9 and TRBJ1-2; D is uncertain. The CDR3 consists of 13 residues. The ends were cut back, 3 bases at V and 1 base at J, with 7 bases in the middle. Germline lookup yields CDR1 SGDLS and CDR2 YYNGEE.

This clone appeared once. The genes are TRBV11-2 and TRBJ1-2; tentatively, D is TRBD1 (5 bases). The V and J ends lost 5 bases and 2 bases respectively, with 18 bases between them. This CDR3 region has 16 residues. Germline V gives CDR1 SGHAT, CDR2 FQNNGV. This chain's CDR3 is CASSPNPGHLNYGYTF. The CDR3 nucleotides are TGTGCCAGCAGCCCTAATCCTGGACATCTCAACTATGGCTACACCTTC.

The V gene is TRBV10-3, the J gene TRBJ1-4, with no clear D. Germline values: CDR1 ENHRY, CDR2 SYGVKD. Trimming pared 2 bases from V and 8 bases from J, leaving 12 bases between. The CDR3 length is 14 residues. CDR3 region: CAISEAAKWEKLFF. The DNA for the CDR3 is TGTGCCATCAGTGAGGCAGCGAAGTGGGAAAAACTGTTTTTT.

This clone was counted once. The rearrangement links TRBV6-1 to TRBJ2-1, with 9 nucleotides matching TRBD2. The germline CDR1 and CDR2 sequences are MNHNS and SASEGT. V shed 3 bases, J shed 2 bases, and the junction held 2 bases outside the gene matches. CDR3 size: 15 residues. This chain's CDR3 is CASSETSGTYNEQFF. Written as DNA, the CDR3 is TGTGCCAGCAGTGAGACTAGCGGAACCTACAATGAGCAGTTCTTC.

CDR3 residues: CASRGQGASEKLFF. The DNA of the CDR3 is TGTGCCAGCAGAGGACAGGGGGCAAGTGAAAAACTGTTTTTT. The rearrangement uses TRBV2 and TRBJ1-4; 11 nucleotides align to TRBD1. This CDR3 is 14 amino acids long. Germline trimming cut 6 bases from V and 7 bases from J; bases unmatched to any gene: 4. Germline values: CDR1 SNHLY, CDR2 FYNNEI.

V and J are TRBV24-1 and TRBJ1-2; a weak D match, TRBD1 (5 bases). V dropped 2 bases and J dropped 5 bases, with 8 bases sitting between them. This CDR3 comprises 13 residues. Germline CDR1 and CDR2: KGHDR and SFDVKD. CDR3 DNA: TGTGCCACCAGTGATTCGGACACTTATGGCTACACCTTC. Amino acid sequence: CATSDSDTYGYTF.

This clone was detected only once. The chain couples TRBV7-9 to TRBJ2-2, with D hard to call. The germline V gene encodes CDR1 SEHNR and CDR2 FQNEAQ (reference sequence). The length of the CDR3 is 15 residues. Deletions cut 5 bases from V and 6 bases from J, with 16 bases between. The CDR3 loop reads CASSARMMEPGELFF. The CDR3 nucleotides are TGTGCCAGCAGCGCCCGCATGATGGAGCCCGGGGAGCTGTTTTTT.

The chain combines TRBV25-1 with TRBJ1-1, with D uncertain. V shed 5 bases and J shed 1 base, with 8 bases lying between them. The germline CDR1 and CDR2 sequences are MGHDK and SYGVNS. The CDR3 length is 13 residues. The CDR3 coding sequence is TGTGCCAGCAGTCCCGTCCGGAACACTGAAGCTTTCTTT. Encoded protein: CASSPVRNTEAFF.

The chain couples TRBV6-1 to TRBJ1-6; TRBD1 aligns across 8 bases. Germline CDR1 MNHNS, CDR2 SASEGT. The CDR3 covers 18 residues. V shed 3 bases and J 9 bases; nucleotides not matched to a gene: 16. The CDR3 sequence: CASSDQSSMTGVISPLHF. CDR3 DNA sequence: TGTGCCAGCAGTGATCAGTCGTCCATGACAGGGGTTATTTCACCCCTCCACTTT.

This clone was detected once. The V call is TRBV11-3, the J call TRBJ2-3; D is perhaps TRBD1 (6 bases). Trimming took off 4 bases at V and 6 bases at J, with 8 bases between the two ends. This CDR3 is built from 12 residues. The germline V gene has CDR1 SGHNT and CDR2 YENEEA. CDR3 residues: CASSSGQDTQYF. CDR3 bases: TGTGCCAGCAGCTCAGGACAGGATACGCAGTATTTT.

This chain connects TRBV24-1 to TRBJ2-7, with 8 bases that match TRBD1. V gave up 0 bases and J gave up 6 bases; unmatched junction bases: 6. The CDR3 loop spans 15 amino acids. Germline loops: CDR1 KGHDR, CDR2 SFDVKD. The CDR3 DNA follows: TGTGCCACCAGTGATTTGGACAGGGGAGTAGGCGAGCAGTACTTC. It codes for CATSDLDRGVGEQYF.

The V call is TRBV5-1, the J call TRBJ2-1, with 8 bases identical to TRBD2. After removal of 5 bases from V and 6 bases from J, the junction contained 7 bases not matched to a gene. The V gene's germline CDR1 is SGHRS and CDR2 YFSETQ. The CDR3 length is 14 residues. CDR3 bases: TGCGCCAGCAGAATGCGGGAGGTGAGCAATGAGCAGTTCTTC. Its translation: CASRMREVSNEQFF.

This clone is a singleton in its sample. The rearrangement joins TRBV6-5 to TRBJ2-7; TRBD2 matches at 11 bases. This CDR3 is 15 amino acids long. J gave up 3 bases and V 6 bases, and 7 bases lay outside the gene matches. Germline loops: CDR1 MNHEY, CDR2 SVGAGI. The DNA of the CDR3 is TGTGCCAGCAGGGTTGGGACTAGCGGACGCTACGAGCAGTACTTC. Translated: CASRVGTSGRYEQYF.

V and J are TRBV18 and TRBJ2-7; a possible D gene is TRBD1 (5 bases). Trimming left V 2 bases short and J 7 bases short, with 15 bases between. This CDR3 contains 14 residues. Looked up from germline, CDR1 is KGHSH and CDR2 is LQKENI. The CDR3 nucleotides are TGTGCCAGCTCACCAGAGACAGTACTACAGGAGCAGTACTTC. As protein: CASSPETVLQEQYF.

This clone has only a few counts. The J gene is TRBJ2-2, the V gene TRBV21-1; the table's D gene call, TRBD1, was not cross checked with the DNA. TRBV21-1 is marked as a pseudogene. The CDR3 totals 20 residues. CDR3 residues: CASPPRRGPKPLKNTGELFF. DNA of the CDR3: TGTGCCAGCCCCCCTCGCAGGGGGCCCAAACCTCTAAAGAACACCGGGGAGCTGTTTTTT.

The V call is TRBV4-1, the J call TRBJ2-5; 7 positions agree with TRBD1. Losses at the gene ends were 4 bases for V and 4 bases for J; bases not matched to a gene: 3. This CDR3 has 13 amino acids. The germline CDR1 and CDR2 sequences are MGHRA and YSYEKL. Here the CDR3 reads CASSPGQVETQYF. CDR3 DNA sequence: TGCGCCAGCAGCCCCGGACAGGTAGAGACCCAGTACTTC.